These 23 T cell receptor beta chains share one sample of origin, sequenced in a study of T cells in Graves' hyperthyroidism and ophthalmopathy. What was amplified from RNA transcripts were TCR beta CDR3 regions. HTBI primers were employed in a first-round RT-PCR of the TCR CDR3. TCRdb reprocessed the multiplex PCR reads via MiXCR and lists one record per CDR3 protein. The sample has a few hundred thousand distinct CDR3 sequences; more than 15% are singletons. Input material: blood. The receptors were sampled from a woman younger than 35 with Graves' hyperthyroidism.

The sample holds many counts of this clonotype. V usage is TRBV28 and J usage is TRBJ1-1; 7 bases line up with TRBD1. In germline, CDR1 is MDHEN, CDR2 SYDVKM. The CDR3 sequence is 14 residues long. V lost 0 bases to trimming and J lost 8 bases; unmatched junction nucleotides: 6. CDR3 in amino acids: CASSLWGTATEAFF. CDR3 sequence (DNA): TGTGCCAGCAGTTTATGGGGGACAGCCACGGAAGCTTTCTTT.

The CDR3 DNA follows: TGTGCCAGTAGCCCGGGACTAGCGGGAGGCGAGCAGTACTTC. Protein sequence: CASSPGLAGGEQYF. The chain carries TRBV19 and TRBJ2-7, with 15 nucleotides matching TRBD2. With V trimmed by 6 bases and J by 6 bases, 3 bases remained unmatched. CDR1 is LNHDA and CDR2 is SQIVND in the germline V gene (reference sequence). The CDR3 extends over 14 amino acids.

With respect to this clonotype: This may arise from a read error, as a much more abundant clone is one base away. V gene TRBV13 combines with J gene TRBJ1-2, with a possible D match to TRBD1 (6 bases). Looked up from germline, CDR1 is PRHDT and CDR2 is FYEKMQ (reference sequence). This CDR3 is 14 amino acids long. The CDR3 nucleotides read TGTGCCGGCAGCCCCGGGACACTAACTATTGGCTACACCTTC. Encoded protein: CAGSPGTLTIGYTF.

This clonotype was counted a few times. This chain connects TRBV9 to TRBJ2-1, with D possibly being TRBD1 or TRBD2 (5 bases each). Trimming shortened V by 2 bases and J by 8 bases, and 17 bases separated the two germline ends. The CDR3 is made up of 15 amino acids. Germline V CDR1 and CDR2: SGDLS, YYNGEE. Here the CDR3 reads CASSVEGWPADEQFF. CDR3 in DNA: TGTGCCAGCAGCGTTGAGGGGTGGCCGGCCGATGAGCAGTTCTTC.

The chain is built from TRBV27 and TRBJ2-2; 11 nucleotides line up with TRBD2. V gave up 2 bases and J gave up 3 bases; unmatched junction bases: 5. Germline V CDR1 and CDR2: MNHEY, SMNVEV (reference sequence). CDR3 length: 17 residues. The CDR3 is CASSLNLLAGDTGELFF. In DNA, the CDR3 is TGTGCCAGCAGTTTAAATTTACTAGCGGGGGACACCGGGGAGCTGTTTTTT.

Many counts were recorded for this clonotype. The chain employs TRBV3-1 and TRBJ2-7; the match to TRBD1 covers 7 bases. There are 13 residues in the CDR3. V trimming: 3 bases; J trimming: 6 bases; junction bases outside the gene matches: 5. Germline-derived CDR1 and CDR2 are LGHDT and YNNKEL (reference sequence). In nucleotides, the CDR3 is TGTGCCAGCAGCCAGGGAACAGGGGTCGAGCAGTACTTC. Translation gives CASSQGTGVEQYF.

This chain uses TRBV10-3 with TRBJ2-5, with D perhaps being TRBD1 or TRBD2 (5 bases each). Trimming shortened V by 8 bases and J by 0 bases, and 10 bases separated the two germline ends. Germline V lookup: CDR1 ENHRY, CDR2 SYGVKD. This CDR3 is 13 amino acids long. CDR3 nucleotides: TGTGCCATCGGGACGGGTTACCAAGAGACCCAGTACTTC. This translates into CAIGTGYQETQYF.

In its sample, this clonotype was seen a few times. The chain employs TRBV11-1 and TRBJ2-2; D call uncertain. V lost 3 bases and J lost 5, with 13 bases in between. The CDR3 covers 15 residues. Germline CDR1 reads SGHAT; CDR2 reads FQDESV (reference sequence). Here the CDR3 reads CASSFMRISTGELFF. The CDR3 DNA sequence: TGTGCCAGCAGCTTTATGAGGATAAGTACCGGGGAGCTGTTTTTT.

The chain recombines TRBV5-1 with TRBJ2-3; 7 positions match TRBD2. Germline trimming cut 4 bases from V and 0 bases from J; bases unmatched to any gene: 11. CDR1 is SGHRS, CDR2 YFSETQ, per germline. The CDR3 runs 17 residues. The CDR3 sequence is CASSQLGRGISTDTQYF. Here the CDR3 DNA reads TGCGCCAGCAGCCAACTCGGGCGGGGGATAAGCACAGATACGCAGTATTTT.

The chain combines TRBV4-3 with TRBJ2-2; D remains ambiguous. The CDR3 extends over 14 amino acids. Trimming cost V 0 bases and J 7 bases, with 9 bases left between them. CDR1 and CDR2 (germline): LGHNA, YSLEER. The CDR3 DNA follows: TGCGCCAGCAGCCAAGACAGTTTGGACGGGGAGCTGTTTTTT. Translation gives CASSQDSLDGELFF.

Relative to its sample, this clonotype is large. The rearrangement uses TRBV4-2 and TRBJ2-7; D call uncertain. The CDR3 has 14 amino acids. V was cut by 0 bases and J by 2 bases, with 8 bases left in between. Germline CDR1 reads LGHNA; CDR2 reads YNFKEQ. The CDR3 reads CASSQEYGPYEQYF. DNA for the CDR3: TGTGCCAGCAGCCAAGAGTACGGGCCCTACGAGCAGTACTTC.

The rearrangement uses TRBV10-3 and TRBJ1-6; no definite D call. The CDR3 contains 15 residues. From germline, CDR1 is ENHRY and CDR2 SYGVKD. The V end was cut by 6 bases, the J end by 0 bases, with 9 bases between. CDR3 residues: CAIRTSSSYNSPLHF. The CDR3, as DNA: TGTGCCATCAGAACCTCAAGCTCCTATAATTCACCCCTCCACTTT.

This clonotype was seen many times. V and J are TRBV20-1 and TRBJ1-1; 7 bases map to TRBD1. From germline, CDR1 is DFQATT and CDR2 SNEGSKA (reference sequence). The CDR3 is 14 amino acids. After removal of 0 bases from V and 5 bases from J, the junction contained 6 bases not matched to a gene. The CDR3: CSARDEQGWTEAFF. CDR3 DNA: TGCAGTGCTAGAGATGAACAGGGGTGGACTGAAGCTTTCTTT.

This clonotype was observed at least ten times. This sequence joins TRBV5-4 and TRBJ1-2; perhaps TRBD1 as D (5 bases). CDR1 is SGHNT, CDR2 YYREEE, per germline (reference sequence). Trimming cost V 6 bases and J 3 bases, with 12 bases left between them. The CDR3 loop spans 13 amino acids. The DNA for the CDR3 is TGTGCCAGCACCGGATGGGGCGACTATGGCTACACCTTC. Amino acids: CASTGWGDYGYTF.

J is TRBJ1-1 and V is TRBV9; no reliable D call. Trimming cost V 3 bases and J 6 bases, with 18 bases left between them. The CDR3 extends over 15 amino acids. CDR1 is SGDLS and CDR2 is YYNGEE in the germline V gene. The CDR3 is CASSDGPGSVAEAFF. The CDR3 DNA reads TGTGCCAGCAGCGATGGACCGGGGTCGGTGGCTGAAGCTTTCTTT.

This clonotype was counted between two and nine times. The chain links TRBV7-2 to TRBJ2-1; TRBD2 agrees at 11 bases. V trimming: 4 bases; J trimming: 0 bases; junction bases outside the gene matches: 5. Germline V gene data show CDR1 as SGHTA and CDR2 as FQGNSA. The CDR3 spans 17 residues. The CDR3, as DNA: TGTGCCAGCAGCTCGGGACTAGCGGAAATCTCCTACAATGAGCAGTTCTTC. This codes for CASSSGLAEISYNEQFF. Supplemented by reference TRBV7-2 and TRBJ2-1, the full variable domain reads GAGVSQSPSNKVTEKGKDVELRCDPISGHTALYWYRQSLGQGLEFLIYFQGNSAPDKSGLPSDRFSAERTGGSVSTLTIQRTQQEDSAVYLCASSSGLAEISYNEQFFGPGTRLTVL.

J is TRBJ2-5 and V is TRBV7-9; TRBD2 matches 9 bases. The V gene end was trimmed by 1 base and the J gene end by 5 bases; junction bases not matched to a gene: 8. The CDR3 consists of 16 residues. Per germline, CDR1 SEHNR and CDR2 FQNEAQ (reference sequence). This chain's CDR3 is CASSLGGGGAGETQYF. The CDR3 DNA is TGTGCCAGCAGCTTAGGCGGCGGGGGGGCCGGGGAGACCCAGTACTTC.

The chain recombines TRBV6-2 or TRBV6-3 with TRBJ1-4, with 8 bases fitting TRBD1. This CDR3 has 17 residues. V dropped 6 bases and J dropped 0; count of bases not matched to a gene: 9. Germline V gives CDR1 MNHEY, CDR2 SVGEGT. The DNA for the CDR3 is TGTGCCAGCAGCGCACTGACAGGGGTGGCAACTAATGAAAAACTGTTTTTT. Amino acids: CASSALTGVATNEKLFF.

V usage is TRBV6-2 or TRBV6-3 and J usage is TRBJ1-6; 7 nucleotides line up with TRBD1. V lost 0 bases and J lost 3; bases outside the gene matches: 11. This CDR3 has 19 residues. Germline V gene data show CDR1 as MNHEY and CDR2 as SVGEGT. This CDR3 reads CASSYSPTGELDYNSPLHF. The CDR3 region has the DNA TGTGCCAGCAGTTACTCTCCCACAGGGGAGCTGGACTATAATTCACCCCTCCACTTT.

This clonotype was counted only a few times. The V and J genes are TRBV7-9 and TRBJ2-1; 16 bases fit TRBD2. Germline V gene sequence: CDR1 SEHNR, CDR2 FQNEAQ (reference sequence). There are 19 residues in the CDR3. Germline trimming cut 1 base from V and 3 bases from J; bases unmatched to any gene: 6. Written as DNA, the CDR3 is TGTGCCAGCAGCTTAGGGCCGGGACTAGCGGGAGGGGTCTACAATGAGCAGTTCTTC. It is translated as CASSLGPGLAGGVYNEQFF. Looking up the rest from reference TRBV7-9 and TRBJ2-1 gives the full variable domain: DTGVSQNPRHKITKRGQNVTFRCDPISEHNRLYWYRQTLGQGPEFLTYFQNEAQLEKSRLLSDRFSAERPKGSFSTLEIQRTEQGDSAMYLCASSLGPGLAGGVYNEQFFGPGTRLTVL.

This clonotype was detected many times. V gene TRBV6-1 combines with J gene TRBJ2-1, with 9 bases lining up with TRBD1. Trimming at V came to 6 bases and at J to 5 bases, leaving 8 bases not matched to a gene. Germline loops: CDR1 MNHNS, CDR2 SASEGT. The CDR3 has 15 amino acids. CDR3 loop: CASSAAGTGNNEQFF. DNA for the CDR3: TGTGCCAGCAGCGCCGCCGGGACAGGGAACAATGAGCAGTTCTTC.

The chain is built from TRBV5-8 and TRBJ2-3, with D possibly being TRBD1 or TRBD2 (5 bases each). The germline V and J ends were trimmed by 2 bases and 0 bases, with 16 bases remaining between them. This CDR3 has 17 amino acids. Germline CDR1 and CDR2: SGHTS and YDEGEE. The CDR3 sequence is CASSLGFSGASTDTQYF. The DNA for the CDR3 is TGTGCCAGCAGCTTAGGTTTTTCCGGGGCGAGCACAGATACGCAGTATTTT.

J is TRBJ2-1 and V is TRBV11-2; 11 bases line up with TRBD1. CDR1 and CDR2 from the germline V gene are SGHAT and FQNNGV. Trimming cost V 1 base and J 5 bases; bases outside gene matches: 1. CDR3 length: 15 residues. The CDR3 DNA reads TGTGCCAGCAGCTTAGGGACAGGGGGCGACAATGAGCAGTTCTTC. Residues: CASSLGTGGDNEQFF.